This T cell receptor beta chain was profiled in a study of technical replicates of blood from a few donors. The CDR3 runs 13 residues. The V gene lost 1 base and the J gene lost 4 bases, with 7 bases spanning the gap. CDR1 and CDR2 from the germline V gene are SNHLY and FYNNEI. This clone was found once. Repertoires were generated with immunoSEQ multiplex PCR, while TCRdb's copy carries only in-frame clones and drops some. The repertoire holds tens of thousands of clones, with about 94% as singletons. Sequencing input: T cells isolated from PBMCs. The chain employs TRBV2 and TRBJ1-1; maybe TRBD1 (5 bases). This TCR was sampled from a human donor in good health. The CDR3 here is CASSEGGVTEAFF. The DNA of the CDR3 is TGTGCCAGCAGTGAAGGGGGGGTCACTGAAGCTTTCTTT.